These 13 T cell receptor beta chains were sequenced from one sample in a study of shared clonotypes between healthy human individuals. The repertoire was sequenced with immunoSEQ multiplex PCR; TCRdb's copy has only in-frame clones and lacks some. The sample has roughly 700,000 clones, about 74% seen once. The specimen was memory CD4+ T cells sorted from blood. Subset in this sample: CD45RA-negative fraction. The source of these receptors is a woman aged 30 to 39 in good health.

The V and J genes are TRBV5-6 and TRBJ2-3; 10 bases match TRBD2. This CDR3 spans 14 amino acids. Germline CDR1 SGHDT, CDR2 YYEEEE. V trimming: 6 bases; J trimming: 1 base; junction bases outside the gene matches: 2. The CDR3 region has the DNA TGTGCCAGCACCGGGACTAGCGGCACAGATACGCAGTATTTT. This sequence encodes CASTGTSGTDTQYF.

This chain links TRBV5-4 with TRBJ2-3, with D possibly TRBD2 on 5 matching bases. Germline CDR1 and CDR2: SGHNT and YYREEE (reference sequence). V was pared by 6 bases and J by 4 bases, with 18 bases between. This CDR3 spans 15 amino acids. CDR3 in amino acids: CASTSSPEVADTQYF. Written as DNA, the CDR3 is TGTGCCAGCACATCCAGCCCGGAGGTGGCAGATACGCAGTATTTT.

This clone turned up a few times. The same CDR3 also results from other DNA sequences found in this sample. The chain joins TRBV29-1 to TRBJ1-1; 7 bases are shared with TRBD1. CDR3 length: 13 residues. Looked up from germline, CDR1 is SQVTM and CDR2 is ANQGSEA. V dropped 2 bases and J dropped 2; count of bases not matched to a gene: 2. CDR3: CSVERQGNTEAFF. The DNA of the CDR3 is TGCAGCGTTGAAAGACAGGGCAACACTGAAGCTTTCTTT.

The gene calls are TRBV29-1 and TRBJ2-7; perhaps TRBD1 as D (6 bases). CDR3 length equals 12 residues. The V gene's germline CDR1 is SQVTM and CDR2 ANQGSEA. Trimming took off 7 bases at V and 3 bases at J, with 13 bases between the two ends. Here the CDR3 reads CSATTDSYEQYF. The CDR3 region has the DNA TGCAGCGCTACAACGGACAGCTACGAGCAGTACTTC.

This clone was detected a few times. The J gene is TRBJ1-4, the V gene TRBV5-1; 7 bases are a match to TRBD1. The CDR3 has 16 amino acids. Germline V CDR1 and CDR2: SGHRS, YFSETQ. Trimming took 3 bases from V and 1 from J; bases not matched to a gene: 6. CDR3 DNA sequence: TGCGCCAGCAGCTCGACAGGGTTCGAAACTAATGAAAAACTGTTTTTT. Its protein is CASSSTGFETNEKLFF.

The chain employs TRBV29-1 and TRBJ2-7, with D possibly TRBD2 on 5 matching bases. V dropped 4 bases and J dropped 0 bases, with 10 bases sitting between them. Per germline, CDR1 SQVTM and CDR2 ANQGSEA. There are 13 residues in the CDR3. The CDR3 sequence: CSVGGYSSYEQYF. CDR3 DNA: TGCAGCGTTGGCGGGTACAGCTCCTACGAGCAGTACTTC.

The chain is built from TRBV29-1 and TRBJ2-1, with 12 bases aligning to TRBD2. CDR3 length: 13 amino acids. Unmatched junction bases numbered 5, after V lost 4 bases and J lost 10 bases. Germline V gene sequence: CDR1 SQVTM, CDR2 ANQGSEA. The CDR3 protein is CSVVGLAGWEQFF. CDR3 sequence (DNA): TGCAGCGTTGTTGGACTAGCGGGATGGGAGCAGTTCTTC.

V and J are TRBV5-1 and TRBJ2-2, with TRBD2 as a possible D gene (5 bases). Germline assignment: CDR1 SGHRS and CDR2 YFSETQ. The CDR3 is 16 residues long. Trimming removed 1 base from V and 0 bases from J, with 10 bases in between. In DNA, the CDR3 is TGCGCCAGCAGCTTGAGCGGCAGCCCGAACACCGGGGAGCTGTTTTTT. Translating gives CASSLSGSPNTGELFF.

This chain links TRBV18 with TRBJ2-6; no definite D call. V shed 6 bases and J shed 0 bases, with 9 bases lying between them. The V gene's germline CDR1 is KGHSH and CDR2 LQKENI. The length of the CDR3 is 15 residues. CDR3 sequence: CASSPDYSGANVLTF. The CDR3 DNA sequence: TGTGCCAGCTCCCCCGATTACTCTGGGGCCAACGTCCTGACTTTC.

In its sample, this clone was seen once. This chain links TRBV5-1 with TRBJ2-2; 9 bases are a match to TRBD1. This CDR3 is built from 15 residues. The germline V gene encodes CDR1 SGHRS and CDR2 YFSETQ. V was pared by 4 bases and J by 4 bases, with 5 bases of the junction left unmatched. This chain's CDR3 is CASSPRTGVTGELFF. DNA of the CDR3: TGCGCCAGCAGCCCTCGGACAGGGGTCACCGGGGAGCTGTTTTTT.

This chain links TRBV11-2 with TRBJ2-7; D not certain. Between the trimmed V and J ends, which lost 0 bases and 4 bases, there was a span of 10 bases. Germline V gene sequence: CDR1 SGHAT, CDR2 FQNNGV. The CDR3 runs 14 residues. The CDR3: CASSLDRLLYEQYF. The CDR3 nucleotides are TGTGCCAGCAGCTTAGATCGCCTTTTATACGAGCAGTACTTC. Using reference TRBV11-2 and TRBJ2-7 for the parts outside the CDR3, the full variable domain is EAGVAQSPRYKIIEKRQSVAFWCNPISGHATLYWYQQILGQGPKLLIQFQNNGVVDDSQLPKDRFSAERLKGVDSTLKIQPAKLEDSAVYLCASSLDRLLYEQYFGPGTRLTVT.

For the CDR3, the DNA is TGTGCCAGCAGCGCATTATCCACCGGGGAGCTGTTTTTT. Its protein is CASSALSTGELFF. The chain combines TRBV4-2 with TRBJ2-2, with D hard to call. This CDR3 spans 13 amino acids. Germline loops: CDR1 LGHNA, CDR2 YNFKEQ. V dropped 5 bases and J dropped 4 bases, with 8 bases sitting between them.

V gene TRBV5-6 combines with J gene TRBJ1-5; D gene ambiguous. CDR1 and CDR2 from the germline V gene are SGHDT and YYEEEE. This CDR3 comprises 16 residues. The V gene lost 6 bases and the J gene lost 6 bases, with 22 bases spanning the gap. The CDR3 coding sequence is TGTGCCAGCACCGGAAGGCCCTGGGCCACCCTTCAGCCCCAGCATTTT. It specifies CASTGRPWATLQPQHF.